These 2 T cell receptor beta chains were sequenced from one sample in a study of early T cells in non-severe SARS-CoV-2 infection. One entry per CDR3 protein results from TCRdb running MiXCR on the 5' RACE reads. The table records around 40,000 distinct CDR3 sequences, around 6.5% of them present only once. The specimen was whole blood. All receptors come from an adult who was a healthcare worker with PCR-confirmed SARS-CoV-2 infection or an uninfected control (not recorded which).

This clonotype was seen only a few times. The CDR3 sequence: CSVEWGQGSEQYF. The CDR3 DNA is TGCAGCGTTGAATGGGGACAGGGGAGCGAGCAGTACTTC. The chain recombines TRBV29-1 with TRBJ2-7; 10 nucleotides line up with TRBD1. The length of the CDR3 is 13 residues. The V segment lost 2 bases and the J segment 6 bases; nucleotides outside the gene matches: 4. Germline loops: CDR1 SQVTM, CDR2 ANQGSEA.

This clonotype was counted at least ten times. CDR3 residues: CAWSPDTTNSPLHF. As DNA, the CDR3 is TGTGCCTGGAGTCCAGACACCACTAATTCACCCCTCCACTTT. The chain joins TRBV30 to TRBJ1-6; D unresolved. Trimming took off 2 bases at V and 6 bases at J, with 11 bases between the two ends. Germline V gene sequence: CDR1 GTSNPN, CDR2 SVGIG (reference sequence). The CDR3 is made up of 14 amino acids.